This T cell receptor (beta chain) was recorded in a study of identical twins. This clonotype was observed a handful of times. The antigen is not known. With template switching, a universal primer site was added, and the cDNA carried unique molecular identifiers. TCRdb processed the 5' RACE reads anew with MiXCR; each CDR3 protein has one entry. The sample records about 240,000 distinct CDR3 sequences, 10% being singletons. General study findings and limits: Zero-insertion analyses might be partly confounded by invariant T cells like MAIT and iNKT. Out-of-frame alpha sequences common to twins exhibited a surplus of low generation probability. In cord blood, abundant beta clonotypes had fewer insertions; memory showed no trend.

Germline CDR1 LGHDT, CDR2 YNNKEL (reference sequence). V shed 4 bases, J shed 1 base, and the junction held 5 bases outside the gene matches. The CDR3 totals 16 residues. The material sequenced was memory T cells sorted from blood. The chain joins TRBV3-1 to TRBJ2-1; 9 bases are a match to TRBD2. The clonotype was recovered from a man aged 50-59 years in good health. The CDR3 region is CASSLISGRSYNEQFF. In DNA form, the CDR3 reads TGTGCCAGCAGCCTCATTAGCGGGAGATCCTACAATGAGCAGTTCTTC.